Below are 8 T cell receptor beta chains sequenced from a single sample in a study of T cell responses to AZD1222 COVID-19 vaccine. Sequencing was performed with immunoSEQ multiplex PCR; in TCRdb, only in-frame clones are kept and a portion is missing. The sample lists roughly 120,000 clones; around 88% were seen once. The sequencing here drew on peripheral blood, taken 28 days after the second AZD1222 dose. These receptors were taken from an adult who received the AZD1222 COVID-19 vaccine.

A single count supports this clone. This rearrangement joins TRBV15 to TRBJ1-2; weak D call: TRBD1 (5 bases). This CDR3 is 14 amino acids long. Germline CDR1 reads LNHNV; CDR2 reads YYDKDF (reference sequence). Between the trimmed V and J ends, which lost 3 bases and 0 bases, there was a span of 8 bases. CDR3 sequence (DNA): TGTGCCACCAGCAGGGGAGGGGCTAACTATGGCTACACCTTC. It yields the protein CATSRGGANYGYTF.

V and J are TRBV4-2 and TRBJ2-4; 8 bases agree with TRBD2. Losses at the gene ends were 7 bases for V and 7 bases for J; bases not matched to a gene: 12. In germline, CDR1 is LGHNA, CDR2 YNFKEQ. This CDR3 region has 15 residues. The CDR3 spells CASKYVAGGRNIQYF. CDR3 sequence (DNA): TGTGCCAGCAAGTACGTCGCGGGGGGCAGGAACATTCAGTACTTC.

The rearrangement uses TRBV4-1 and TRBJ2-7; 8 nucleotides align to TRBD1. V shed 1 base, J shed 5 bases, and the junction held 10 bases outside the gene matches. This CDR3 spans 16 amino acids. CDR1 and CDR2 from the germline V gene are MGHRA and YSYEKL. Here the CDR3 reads CASSQVRGQVGHEQYF. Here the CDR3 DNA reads TGCGCCAGCAGCCAAGTTCGGGGACAGGTTGGCCACGAGCAGTACTTC.

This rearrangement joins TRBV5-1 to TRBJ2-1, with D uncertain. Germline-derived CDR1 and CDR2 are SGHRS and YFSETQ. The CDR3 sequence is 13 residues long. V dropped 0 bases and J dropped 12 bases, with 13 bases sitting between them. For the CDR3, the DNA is TGCGCCAGCAGCTTGGAAGGTCGGGCGGTGCAGTTCTTC. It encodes CASSLEGRAVQFF.

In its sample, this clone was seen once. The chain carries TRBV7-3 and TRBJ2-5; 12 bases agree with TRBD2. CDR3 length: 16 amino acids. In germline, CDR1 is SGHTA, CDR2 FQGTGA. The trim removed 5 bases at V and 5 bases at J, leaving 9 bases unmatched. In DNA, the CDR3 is TGTGCCAGCAGCCCTCTAGCGGGAGGGGGGTTGGAGACCCAGTACTTC. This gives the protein CASSPLAGGGLETQYF.

CDR3: CASSLGPYRYYEQYF. The CDR3 coding sequence is TGTGCCAGCAGCTTAGGCCCATACAGGTACTACGAGCAGTACTTC. The rearrangement uses TRBV7-2 and TRBJ2-7, with a possible D match to TRBD1 (5 bases). V was cut by 1 base and J by 3 bases, with 13 bases left in between. CDR3 length: 15 amino acids. CDR1 SGHTA and CDR2 FQGNSA come from the germline V gene.

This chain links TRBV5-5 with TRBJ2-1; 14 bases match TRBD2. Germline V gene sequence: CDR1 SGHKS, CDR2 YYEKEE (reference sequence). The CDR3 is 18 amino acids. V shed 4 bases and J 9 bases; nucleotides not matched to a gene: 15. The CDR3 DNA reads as TGTGCCAGCAGCCGGACTAGCGGGGGGCCGCCCGGGCTCGCTGAGCAGTTCTTC. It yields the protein CASSRTSGGPPGLAEQFF.

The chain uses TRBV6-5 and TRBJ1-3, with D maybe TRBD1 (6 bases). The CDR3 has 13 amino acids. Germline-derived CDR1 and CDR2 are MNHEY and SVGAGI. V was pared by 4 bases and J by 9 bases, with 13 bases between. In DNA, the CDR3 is TGTGCCAGCAGTTCAAGGGACATATCCACCATATATTTT. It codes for CASSSRDISTIYF.